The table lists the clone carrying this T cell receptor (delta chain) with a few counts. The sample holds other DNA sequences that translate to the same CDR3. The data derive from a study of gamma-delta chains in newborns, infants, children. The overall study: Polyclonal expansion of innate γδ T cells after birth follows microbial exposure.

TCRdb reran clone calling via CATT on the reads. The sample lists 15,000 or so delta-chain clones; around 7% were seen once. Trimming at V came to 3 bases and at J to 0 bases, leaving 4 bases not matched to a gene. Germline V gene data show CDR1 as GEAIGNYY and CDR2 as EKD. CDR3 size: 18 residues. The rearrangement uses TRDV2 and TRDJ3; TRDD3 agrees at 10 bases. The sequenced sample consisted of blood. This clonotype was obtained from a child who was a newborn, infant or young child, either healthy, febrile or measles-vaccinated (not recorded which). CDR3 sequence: CACDLLGDRSWDTRQMFF. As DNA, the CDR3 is TGTGCCTGTGACCTACTGGGGGATCGCTCCTGGGACACCCGACAGATGTTTTTC.